The 23 T cell receptor beta chains reported below all come from one sample, sequenced in a study of T cells in Graves' hyperthyroidism and ophthalmopathy. TCR beta CDR3 region amplification was performed from RNA transcripts. The HTBI primer set served for first-round RT-PCR of the TCR CDR3. TCRdb analysed the multiplex PCR reads with MiXCR anew, one entry per CDR3 protein. The sample lists 350,000 to 450,000 distinct CDR3 sequences, approximately 14% occurring once. Material: blood. These receptors were obtained from a woman aged 60-75 years with Graves' hyperthyroidism.

This clonotype came up many times. The J gene is TRBJ1-1, the V gene TRBV2; TRBD1 matches 8 bases. Germline CDR1 SNHLY, CDR2 FYNNEI. The CDR3 spans 16 residues. The V segment lost 6 bases and the J segment 0 bases; nucleotides outside the gene matches: 9. CDR3 sequence reads: CASRPQGGEMNTEAFF. CDR3 nucleotide sequence: TGTGCCAGCAGACCACAGGGGGGCGAAATGAACACTGAAGCTTTCTTT. Full variable domain (outside the CDR3, taken from reference TRBV2 and TRBJ1-1): EPEVTQTPSHQVTQMGQEVILRCVPISNHLYFYWYRQILGQKVEFLVSFYNNEISEKSEIFDDQFSVERPDGSNFTLKIRSTKLEDSAMYFCASRPQGGEMNTEAFFGQGTRLTVV.

This clonotype showed up many times. The chain combines TRBV10-3 with TRBJ2-2; perhaps TRBD2 as D (5 bases). The germline V gene encodes CDR1 ENHRY and CDR2 SYGVKD. Between the trimmed V and J ends, which lost 1 base and 5 bases, there was a span of 11 bases. The CDR3 runs 15 residues. The CDR3 here is CAISEWRTLTGELFF. In nucleotides, the CDR3 is TGTGCCATCAGTGAGTGGAGGACCCTGACCGGGGAGCTGTTTTTT.

The V and J genes are TRBV7-3 and TRBJ2-3; the match to TRBD2 covers 7 bases. The V segment lost 3 bases and the J segment 4 bases; nucleotides outside the gene matches: 13. The CDR3 covers 17 residues. CDR1 and CDR2 from the germline V gene are SGHTA and FQGTGA. CDR3 in DNA: TGTGCCAGCAGCTTCCAAGGTGCGAGCGGGACCGCAGATACGCAGTATTTT. It translates to CASSFQGASGTADTQYF.

Ten or more counts support this clonotype. The CDR3 here is CASSLFPYEGGTYEQYF. The CDR3 DNA reads TGTGCCAGCAGTTTATTCCCCTATGAGGGAGGTACCTACGAGCAGTACTTC. This chain uses TRBV28 with TRBJ2-7, with D maybe TRBD2 (6 bases). The germline V gene encodes CDR1 MDHEN and CDR2 SYDVKM. Trimming removed 1 base at V and 2 bases at J, with 18 bases between. The CDR3 contains 17 residues. The variable domain in full, completed from reference TRBV28 and TRBJ2-7, reads DVKVTQSSRYLVKRTGEKVFLECVQDMDHENMFWYRQDPGLGLRLIYFSYDVKMKEKGDIPEGYSVSREKKERFSLILESASTNQTSMYLCASSLFPYEGGTYEQYFGPGTRLTVT.

This chain uses TRBV6-1 with TRBJ2-7; 9 bases are a match to TRBD2. V dropped 5 bases and J dropped 12; count of bases not matched to a gene: 8. The CDR3 runs to 12 residues. Germline CDR1 and CDR2: MNHNS and SASEGT. The CDR3 nucleotides read TGTGCCAGCAGTAACCTAGCGGGAATGCCGTACTTC. The encoded protein is CASSNLAGMPYF.

This clonotype came up many times. This chain links TRBV2 with TRBJ2-1, with D maybe TRBD2 (5 bases). Germline V lookup: CDR1 SNHLY, CDR2 FYNNEI. Trimming stripped 8 bases from V and 6 bases from J, with 14 bases between. The CDR3 length is 13 residues. This chain's CDR3 is CASAPSAGNEQFF. The CDR3 DNA sequence: TGTGCCAGCGCGCCTTCGGCGGGCAATGAGCAGTTCTTC. Full variable domain (missing parts from reference TRBV2 and TRBJ2-1): EPEVTQTPSHQVTQMGQEVILRCVPISNHLYFYWYRQILGQKVEFLVSFYNNEISEKSEIFDDQFSVERPDGSNFTLKIRSTKLEDSAMYFCASAPSAGNEQFFGPGTRLTVL.

This clonotype was seen many times. V usage is TRBV16 and J usage is TRBJ1-1; D unresolved. The ends were cut back, 1 base at V and 0 bases at J, with 3 bases in the middle. Germline V gives CDR1 KGHSY, CDR2 FQNENV. This CDR3 has 13 residues. The CDR3 coding sequence is TGTGCCAGCAGCCAATGGATGAACACTGAAGCTTTCTTT. Translated: CASSQWMNTEAFF.

There are many counts of this clonotype. The J gene is TRBJ2-3, the V gene TRBV28, with a tentative D call TRBD2 (5 bases). The CDR3 length is 15 residues. V was shortened by 4 bases and J by 0 bases, with 11 bases between the two germline ends. From germline, CDR1 is MDHEN and CDR2 SYDVKM. The CDR3 bases are TGTGCCAGCAGTTCCCCGGGCGGGAGCACAGATACGCAGTATTTT. This sequence encodes CASSSPGGSTDTQYF.

This clonotype was recorded many times. This chain uses TRBV20-1 with TRBJ1-2; 7 bases match TRBD1. With V trimmed by 3 bases and J by 2 bases, 3 bases remained unmatched. Germline CDR1 DFQATT, CDR2 SNEGSKA (reference sequence). The CDR3 runs 13 residues. In DNA, the CDR3 is TGCAGTGCTAGCGACAGGGAGAACTATGGCTACACCTTC. The encoded protein is CSASDRENYGYTF.

The table lists this clonotype with many counts. J is TRBJ2-1 and V is TRBV2; D might be TRBD1 or TRBD2, each matching 5 bases. CDR3 size: 13 residues. The V end was cut by 10 bases, the J end by 7 bases, with 17 bases between. Germline CDR1 SNHLY, CDR2 FYNNEI. CDR3 coding DNA: TGTGCCAAGGACACGTCTAGAGGGAATGAGCAGTTCTTC. This sequence encodes CAKDTSRGNEQFF.

This clonotype showed up just a few times. This sequence joins TRBV7-9 and TRBJ2-7; perhaps TRBD2 as D (5 bases). Trimming removed 2 bases at V and 8 bases at J, with 13 bases between. CDR1 is SEHNR and CDR2 is FQNEAQ in the germline V gene (reference sequence). The CDR3 contains 13 residues. Written as DNA, the CDR3 is TGTGCCAGCAGCTTAAAAGCGGCACGCAAGCAGTACTTC. It is translated as CASSLKAARKQYF.

This clonotype showed up just a few times. The chain uses TRBV29-1 and TRBJ2-7, with 15 bases lining up with TRBD2. Germline CDR1 is SQVTM and CDR2 is ANQGSEA. This CDR3 region has 15 residues. With V trimmed by 3 bases and J by 4 bases, 4 bases remained unmatched. CDR3 coding DNA: TGCAGCGTTGAGGGACTAGCGGGAGGATGGTACGAGCAGTACTTC. Its protein is CSVEGLAGGWYEQYF.

This clonotype was counted many times. This CDR3 reads CASSRTGGFDEQYF. For the CDR3, the DNA is TGCGCCAGCAGCCGGACAGGGGGGTTCGACGAGCAGTACTTC. J is TRBJ2-7 and V is TRBV5-1; TRBD1 aligns across 10 bases. CDR3 length equals 14 residues. Germline values: CDR1 SGHRS, CDR2 YFSETQ. The trim removed 4 bases at V and 5 bases at J, leaving 6 bases unmatched. Complete variable domain (other parts from reference TRBV5-1 and TRBJ2-7): KAGVTQTPRYLIKTRGQQVTLSCSPISGHRSVSWYQQTPGQGLQFLFEYFSETQRNKGNFPGRFSGRQFSNSRSEMNVSTLELGDSALYLCASSRTGGFDEQYFGPGTRLTVT.

In its sample, this clonotype was seen many times. The V call is TRBV7-9, the J call TRBJ2-5; D may be TRBD1 (7 bases). Germline CDR1 and CDR2: SEHNR and FQNEAQ (reference sequence). V lost 8 bases, J lost 3 bases, and 10 bases lay in between. This CDR3 is 12 amino acids long. The CDR3 spells CASGRGEETQYF. The CDR3 nucleotides are TGTGCCAGCGGCAGGGGGGAAGAGACCCAGTACTTC.

This clonotype has ten or more counts. The chain employs TRBV7-8 and TRBJ1-1; the D is unclear. V lost 7 bases to trimming and J lost 4 bases, with 19 bases between them. The CDR3 extends over 15 amino acids. Germline assignment: CDR1 SGHVS and CDR2 FQNEAQ. The CDR3 DNA sequence: TGTGCCAGCAAGAGGCCGGACGCGGATTCCACTGAAGCTTTCTTT. As protein: CASKRPDADSTEAFF.

This clonotype was seen a few times. The rearrangement links TRBV24-1 to TRBJ2-3; possible D gene TRBD2, 5 bases. The V end lost 4 bases, the J end lost 11 bases, and 12 bases lay between the germline ends. The CDR3 contains 12 residues. Germline-derived CDR1 and CDR2 are KGHDR and SFDVKD. CDR3 sequence reads: CATSDLTSRQYF. DNA for the CDR3: TGTGCCACCAGTGACCTAACTAGTAGGCAGTATTTT.

This clonotype has at least ten counts. The rearrangement joins TRBV30 to TRBJ1-2; tentative D call: TRBD1 (5 bases). Per the germline V gene, CDR1 is GTSNPN and CDR2 is SVGIG (reference sequence). The CDR3 has 14 amino acids. Trimming took 5 bases from V and 2 from J, leaving 15 bases between them. The chain's CDR3 is CAWAAGTANYGYTF. CDR3 in DNA: TGTGCCTGGGCCGCCGGGACCGCGAACTATGGCTACACCTTC. The full variable domain, with the rest looked up from reference TRBV30 and TRBJ1-2, is SQTIHQWPATLVQPVGSPLSLECTVEGTSNPNLYWYRQAAGRGLQLLFYSVGIGQISSEVPQNLSASRPQDRQFILSSKKLLLSDSGFYLCAWAAGTANYGYTFGSGTRLTVV.

The sample holds a few counts of this clonotype. The chain couples TRBV4-2 to TRBJ2-3; D is unclear. Looked up from germline, CDR1 is LGHNA and CDR2 is YNFKEQ. V was shortened by 4 bases and J by 1 base, with 9 bases between the two germline ends. This CDR3 comprises 14 residues. CDR3 loop: CASSRLDRTDTQYF. Written as DNA, the CDR3 is TGTGCCAGCAGCCGTCTTGATCGCACAGATACGCAGTATTTT.

In this sample, this clonotype turned up a few times. V is TRBV7-9 and J is TRBJ1-3; D is unresolved. The CDR3 loop spans 15 amino acids. Germline CDR1 and CDR2: SEHNR and FQNEAQ (reference sequence). Trimming removed 1 base at V and 4 bases at J, with 11 bases between. The CDR3 DNA reads TGTGCCAGCAGCTTAGACACCAGCTGGGGAAACACCATATATTTT. It specifies CASSLDTSWGNTIYF.

This clonotype was recorded at least ten times. V is TRBV27 and J is TRBJ1-1; D gene uncertain. The CDR3 extends over 14 amino acids. V dropped 7 bases and J dropped 1 base, with 13 bases sitting between them. Per germline, CDR1 MNHEY and CDR2 SMNVEV (reference sequence). CDR3 amino acids: CASIGRSTNTEAFF. CDR3 nucleotides: TGTGCCAGCATTGGCAGATCCACGAACACTGAAGCTTTCTTT.

The chain joins TRBV7-2 to TRBJ2-1; 14 nucleotides line up with TRBD2. Trimming cost V 2 bases and J 4 bases; bases outside gene matches: 13. The CDR3 contains 20 residues. Germline CDR1 and CDR2: SGHTA and FQGNSA. For the CDR3, the DNA is TGTGCCAGCAGCTTAAGGGGACTAGCGGGGGAGAGGAACTCTTACAATGAGCAGTTCTTC. This codes for CASSLRGLAGERNSYNEQFF.

This clonotype was counted many times. The chain employs TRBV20-1 and TRBJ1-5; D is possibly TRBD1 (6 bases). Trimming cost V 4 bases and J 4 bases, with 11 bases left between them. The CDR3 runs 13 residues. Germline V gene lookup returns CDR1 DFQATT and CDR2 SNEGSKA (reference sequence). This CDR3 is CSAITGMNQPQHF. CDR3 in DNA: TGCAGTGCTATAACAGGGATGAATCAGCCCCAGCATTTT.

This clonotype was found a few times. This chain links TRBV5-1 with TRBJ2-7; perhaps TRBD1 as D (6 bases). Germline values: CDR1 SGHRS, CDR2 YFSETQ. Trimming shortened V by 4 bases and J by 0 bases, and 11 bases separated the two germline ends. The CDR3 length is 14 residues. The CDR3 nucleotides are TGCGCCAGCAGCCCGTTACAGGGCTCCTACGAGCAGTACTTC. It specifies CASSPLQGSYEQYF.